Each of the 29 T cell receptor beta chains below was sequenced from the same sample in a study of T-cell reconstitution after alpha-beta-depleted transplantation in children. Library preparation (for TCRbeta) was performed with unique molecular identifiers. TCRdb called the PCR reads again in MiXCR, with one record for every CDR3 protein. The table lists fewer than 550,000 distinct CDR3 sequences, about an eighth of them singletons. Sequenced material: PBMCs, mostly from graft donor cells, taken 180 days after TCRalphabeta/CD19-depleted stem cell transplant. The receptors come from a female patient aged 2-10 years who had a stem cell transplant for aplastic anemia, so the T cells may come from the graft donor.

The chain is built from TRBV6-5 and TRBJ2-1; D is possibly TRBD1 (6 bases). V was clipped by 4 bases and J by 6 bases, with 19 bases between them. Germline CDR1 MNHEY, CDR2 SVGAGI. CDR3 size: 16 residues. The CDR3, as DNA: TGTGCCAGCAGTTTCCAAACAGGGACGGGTTTCAATGAGCAGTTCTTC. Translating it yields CASSFQTGTGFNEQFF.

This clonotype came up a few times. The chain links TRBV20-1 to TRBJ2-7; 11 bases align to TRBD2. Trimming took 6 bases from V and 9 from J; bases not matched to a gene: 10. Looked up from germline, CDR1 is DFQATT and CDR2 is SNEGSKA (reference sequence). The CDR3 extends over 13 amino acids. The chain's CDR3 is CSATLAGAFGQYF. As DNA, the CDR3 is TGCAGTGCCACACTAGCGGGAGCTTTCGGGCAGTACTTC.

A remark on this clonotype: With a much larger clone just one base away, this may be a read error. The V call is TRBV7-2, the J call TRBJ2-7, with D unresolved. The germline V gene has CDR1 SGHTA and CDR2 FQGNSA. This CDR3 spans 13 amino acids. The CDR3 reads CASSLVTHYERYF. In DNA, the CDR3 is TGTGCCAGCAGCTTAGTGACCCACTACGAGCGGTACTTC. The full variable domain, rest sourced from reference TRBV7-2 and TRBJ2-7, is GAGVSQSPSNKVTEKGKDVELRCDPISGHTALYWYRQSLGQGLEFLIYFQGNSAPDKSGLPSDRFSAERTGGSVSTLTIQRTQQEDSAVYLCASSLVTHYERYFGPGTRLTVT.

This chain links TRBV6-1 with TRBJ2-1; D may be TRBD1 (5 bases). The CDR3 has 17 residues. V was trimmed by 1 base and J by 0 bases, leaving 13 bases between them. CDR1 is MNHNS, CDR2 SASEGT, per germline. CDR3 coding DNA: TGTGCCAGCAGTGAAGGGGTCAGGGTCGGCTCCTACAATGAGCAGTTCTTC. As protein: CASSEGVRVGSYNEQFF.

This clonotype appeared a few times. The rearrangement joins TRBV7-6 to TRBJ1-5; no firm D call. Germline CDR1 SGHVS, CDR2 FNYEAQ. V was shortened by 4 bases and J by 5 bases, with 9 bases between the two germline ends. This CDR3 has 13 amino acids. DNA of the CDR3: TGTGCCAGCAGCTATGGGCCTGATCAGCCCCAGCATTTT. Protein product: CASSYGPDQPQHF.

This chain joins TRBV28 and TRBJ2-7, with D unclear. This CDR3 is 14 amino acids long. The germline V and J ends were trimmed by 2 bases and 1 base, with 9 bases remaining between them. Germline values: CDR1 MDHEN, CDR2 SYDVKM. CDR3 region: CASSLIHPSYEQYF. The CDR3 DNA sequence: TGTGCCAGCAGTTTAATTCATCCATCCTACGAGCAGTACTTC.

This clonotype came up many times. The CDR3 spells CASSRDRENEKLFF. CDR3 sequence (DNA): TGCGCCAGCAGCCGTGACAGAGAGAATGAAAAACTGTTTTTT. This sequence joins TRBV5-1 and TRBJ1-4; a weak D match, TRBD1 (5 bases). CDR1 and CDR2 from the germline V gene are SGHRS and YFSETQ. The V end was cut by 4 bases, the J end by 5 bases, with 12 bases between. This CDR3 is built from 14 residues. Variable domain in full (rest from reference TRBV5-1 and TRBJ1-4): KAGVTQTPRYLIKTRGQQVTLSCSPISGHRSVSWYQQTPGQGLQFLFEYFSETQRNKGNFPGRFSGRQFSNSRSEMNVSTLELGDSALYLCASSRDRENEKLFFGSGTQLSVL.

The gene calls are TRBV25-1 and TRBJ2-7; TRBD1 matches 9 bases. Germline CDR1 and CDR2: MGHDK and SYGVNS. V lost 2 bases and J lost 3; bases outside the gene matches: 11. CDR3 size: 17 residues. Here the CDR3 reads CASSERNSGQGIYEQYF. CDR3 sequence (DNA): TGTGCCAGCAGTGAACGAAACTCTGGACAGGGGATCTACGAGCAGTACTTC.

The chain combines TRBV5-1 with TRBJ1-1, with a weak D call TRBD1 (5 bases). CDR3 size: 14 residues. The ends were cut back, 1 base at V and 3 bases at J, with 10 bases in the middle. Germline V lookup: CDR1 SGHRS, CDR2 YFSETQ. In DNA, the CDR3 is TGCGCCAGCAGCTTGACGGTGGGGGACACTGAAGCTTTCTTT. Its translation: CASSLTVGDTEAFF.

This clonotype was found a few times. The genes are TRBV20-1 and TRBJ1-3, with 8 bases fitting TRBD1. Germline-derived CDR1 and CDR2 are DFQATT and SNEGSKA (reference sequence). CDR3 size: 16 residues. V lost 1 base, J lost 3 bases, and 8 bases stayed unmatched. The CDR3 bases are TGCAGTGCTAGAGCCAATTCAGGGGGCAGTGGAAACACCATATATTTT. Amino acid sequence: CSARANSGGSGNTIYF.

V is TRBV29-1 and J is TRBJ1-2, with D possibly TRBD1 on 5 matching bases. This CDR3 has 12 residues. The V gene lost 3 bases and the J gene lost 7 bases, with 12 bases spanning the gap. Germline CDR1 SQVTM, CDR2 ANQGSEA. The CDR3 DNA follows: TGCAGCGTTGATCGGGGGGGATCTGGCTACACCTTC. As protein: CSVDRGGSGYTF.

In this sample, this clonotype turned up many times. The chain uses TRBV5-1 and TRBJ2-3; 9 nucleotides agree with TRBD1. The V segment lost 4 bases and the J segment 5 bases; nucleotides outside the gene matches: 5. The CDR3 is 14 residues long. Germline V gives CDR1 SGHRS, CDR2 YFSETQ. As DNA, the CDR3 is TGCGCCAGCAGCCGGGACAGGGAGGAAGATACGCAGTATTTT. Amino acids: CASSRDREEDTQYF. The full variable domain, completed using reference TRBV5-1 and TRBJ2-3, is KAGVTQTPRYLIKTRGQQVTLSCSPISGHRSVSWYQQTPGQGLQFLFEYFSETQRNKGNFPGRFSGRQFSNSRSEMNVSTLELGDSALYLCASSRDREEDTQYFGPGTRLTVL.

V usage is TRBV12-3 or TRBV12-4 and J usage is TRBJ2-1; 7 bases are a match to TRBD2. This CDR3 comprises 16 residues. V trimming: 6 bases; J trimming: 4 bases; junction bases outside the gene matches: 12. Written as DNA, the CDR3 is TGTGCCAGCAGGGGGGGGAGGGCTAGCCTTTACAATGAGCAGTTCTTC. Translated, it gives CASRGGRASLYNEQFF.

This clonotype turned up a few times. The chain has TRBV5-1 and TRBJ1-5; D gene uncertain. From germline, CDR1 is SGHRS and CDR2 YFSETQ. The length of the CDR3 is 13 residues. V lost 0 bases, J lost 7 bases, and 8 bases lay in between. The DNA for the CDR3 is TGCGCCAGCAGCTTGGAACCCCAGCAGCCCCAGCATTTT. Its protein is CASSLEPQQPQHF.

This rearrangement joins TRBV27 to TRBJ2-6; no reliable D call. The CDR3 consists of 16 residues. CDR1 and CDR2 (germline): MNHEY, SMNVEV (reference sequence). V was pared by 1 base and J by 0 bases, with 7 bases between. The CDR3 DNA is TGTGCCAGCAGTTTATTAGATAGCTCTGGGGCCAACGTCCTGACTTTC. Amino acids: CASSLLDSSGANVLTF.

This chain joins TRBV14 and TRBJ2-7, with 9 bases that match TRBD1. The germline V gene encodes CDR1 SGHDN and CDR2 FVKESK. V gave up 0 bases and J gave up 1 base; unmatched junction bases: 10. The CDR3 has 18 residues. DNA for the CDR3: TGTGCCAGCAGCCAAGATCTTAGGAGGACAGGGGCGTCCTACGAGCAGTACTTC. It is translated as CASSQDLRRTGASYEQYF.

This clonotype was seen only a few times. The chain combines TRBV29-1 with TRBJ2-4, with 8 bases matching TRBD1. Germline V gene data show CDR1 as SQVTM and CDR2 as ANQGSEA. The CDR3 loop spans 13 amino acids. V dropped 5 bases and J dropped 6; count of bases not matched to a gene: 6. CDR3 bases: TGCAGCGTTTTGGACAGGGTAGGAAACATTCAGTACTTC. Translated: CSVLDRVGNIQYF.

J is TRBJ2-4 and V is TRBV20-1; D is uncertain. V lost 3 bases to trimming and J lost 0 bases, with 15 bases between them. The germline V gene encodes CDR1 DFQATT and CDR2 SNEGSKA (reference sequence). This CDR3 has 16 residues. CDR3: CSASIWSPKAKNIQYF. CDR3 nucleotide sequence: TGCAGTGCTAGTATATGGTCACCGAAAGCCAAAAACATTCAGTACTTC.

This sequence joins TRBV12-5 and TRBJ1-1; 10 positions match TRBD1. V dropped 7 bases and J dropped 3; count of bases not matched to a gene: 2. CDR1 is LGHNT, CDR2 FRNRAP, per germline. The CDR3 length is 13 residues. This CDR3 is CASVGTGDTEAFF. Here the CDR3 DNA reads TGTGCTAGTGTAGGGACAGGGGACACTGAAGCTTTCTTT.

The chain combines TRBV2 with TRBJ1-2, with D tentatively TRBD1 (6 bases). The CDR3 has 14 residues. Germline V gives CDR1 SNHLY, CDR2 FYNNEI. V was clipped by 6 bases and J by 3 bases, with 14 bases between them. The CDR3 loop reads CASRPRGADYGYTF. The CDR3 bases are TGTGCCAGCAGGCCTCGGGGGGCCGACTATGGCTACACCTTC.

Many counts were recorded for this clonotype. The CDR3 nucleotides are TGTGCCAGCAGCCACGGGCCTAGCGGGATCCTCGAGCAGTACTTC. It specifies CASSHGPSGILEQYF. This chain joins TRBV7-3 and TRBJ2-7; 9 bases are shared with TRBD2. CDR3 length: 15 amino acids. V dropped 5 bases and J dropped 6; count of bases not matched to a gene: 11. Germline V gene sequence: CDR1 SGHTA, CDR2 FQGTGA.

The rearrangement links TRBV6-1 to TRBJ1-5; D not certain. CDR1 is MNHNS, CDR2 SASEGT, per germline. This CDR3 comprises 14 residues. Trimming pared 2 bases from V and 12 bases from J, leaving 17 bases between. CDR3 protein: CASSELYAEMRQHF. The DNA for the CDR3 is TGTGCCAGCAGTGAATTGTATGCAGAAATGCGCCAGCATTTT.

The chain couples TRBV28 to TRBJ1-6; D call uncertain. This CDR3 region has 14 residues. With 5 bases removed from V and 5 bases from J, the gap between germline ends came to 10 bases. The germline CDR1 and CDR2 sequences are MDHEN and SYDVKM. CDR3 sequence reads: CASSLPWNNSPLHF. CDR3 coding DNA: TGTGCCAGCAGTCTCCCTTGGAATAATTCACCCCTCCACTTT.

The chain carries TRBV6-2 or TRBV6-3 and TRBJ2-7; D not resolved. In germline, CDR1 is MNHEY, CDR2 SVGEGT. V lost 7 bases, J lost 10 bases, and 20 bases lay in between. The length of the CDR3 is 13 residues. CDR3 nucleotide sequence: TGTGCCAGCACCTACGGGCCCTTGGAGCGACAGTACTTC. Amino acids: CASTYGPLERQYF.

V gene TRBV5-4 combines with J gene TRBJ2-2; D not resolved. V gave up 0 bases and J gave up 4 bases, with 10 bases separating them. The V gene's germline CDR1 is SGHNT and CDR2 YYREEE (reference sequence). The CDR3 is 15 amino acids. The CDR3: CASSLGSRITGELFF. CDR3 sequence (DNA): TGTGCCAGCAGCTTGGGGTCGCGAATCACCGGGGAGCTGTTTTTT. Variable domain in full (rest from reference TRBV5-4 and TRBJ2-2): ETGVTQSPTHLIKTRGQQVTLRCSSQSGHNTVSWYQQALGQGPQFIFQYYREEENGRGNFPPRFSGLQFPNYSSELNVNALELDDSALYLCASSLGSRITGELFFGEGSRLTVL.

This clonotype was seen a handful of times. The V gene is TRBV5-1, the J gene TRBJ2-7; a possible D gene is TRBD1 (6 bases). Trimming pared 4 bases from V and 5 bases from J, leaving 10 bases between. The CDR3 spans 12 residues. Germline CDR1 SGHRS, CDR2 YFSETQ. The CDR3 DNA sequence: TGCGCCAGCAGCCCGACAGGAAACGAGCAGTACGTC. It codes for CASSPTGNEQYV.

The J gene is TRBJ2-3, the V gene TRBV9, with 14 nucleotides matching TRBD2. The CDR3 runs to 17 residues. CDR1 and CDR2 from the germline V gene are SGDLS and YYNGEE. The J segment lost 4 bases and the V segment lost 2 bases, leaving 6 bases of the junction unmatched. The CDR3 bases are TGTGCCAGCAGCGTTACGGGACTAGCGGGAGTTGCAGATACGCAGTATTTT. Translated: CASSVTGLAGVADTQYF.

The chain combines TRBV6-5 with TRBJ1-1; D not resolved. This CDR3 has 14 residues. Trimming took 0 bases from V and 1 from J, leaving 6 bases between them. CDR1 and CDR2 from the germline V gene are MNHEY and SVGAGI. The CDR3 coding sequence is TGTGCCAGCAGTTACTCCTCCGCGAACACTGAAGCTTTCTTT. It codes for CASSYSSANTEAFF.

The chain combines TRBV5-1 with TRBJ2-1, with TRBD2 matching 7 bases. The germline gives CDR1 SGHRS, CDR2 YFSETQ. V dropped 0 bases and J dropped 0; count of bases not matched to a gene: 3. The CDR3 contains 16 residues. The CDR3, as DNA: TGCGCCAGCAGCTTGGGCTGGGAGGGCTCCTACAATGAGCAGTTCTTC. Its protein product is CASSLGWEGSYNEQFF.